These 21 T cell receptor beta chains came from one sample sequenced in a study of blood T cell repertoires in COVID-19. Produced via immunoSEQ multiplex PCR; TCRdb's table is partial and in-frame only. There are around 170,000 clones in the sample; 70% to 90% occur only once, and over 7% lies in the top ten. Material for sequencing was peripheral blood. Receptors were obtained from a man in his forties or fifties with active or convalescent COVID-19.

The rearrangement links TRBV6-2 or TRBV6-3 to TRBJ1-1, with D tentatively TRBD1 (6 bases). The V and J ends lost 0 bases and 4 bases respectively, with 12 bases between them. Per the germline V gene, CDR1 is MNHEY and CDR2 is SVGEGT. This CDR3 is built from 15 residues. CDR3 amino acids: CASSYSKGVGTEAFF. The CDR3 nucleotides read TGTGCCAGCAGTTACTCGAAGGGGGTAGGCACTGAAGCTTTCTTT.

This rearrangement joins TRBV19 to TRBJ1-3; no clear D gene. This CDR3 has 14 residues. V was shortened by 7 bases and J by 0 bases, with 10 bases between the two germline ends. Germline V gene lookup returns CDR1 LNHDA and CDR2 SQIVND (reference sequence). For the CDR3, the DNA is TGTGCCAGTATGGCGGCACACTCTGGAAACACCATATATTTT. This translates into CASMAAHSGNTIYF.

Only a few counts were recorded for this clone. Within the sample, other DNA sequences also encode this same CDR3. The chain joins TRBV6-6 to TRBJ1-5, with D uncertain. V dropped 2 bases and J dropped 3 bases, with 8 bases sitting between them. In germline, CDR1 is MNHNY, CDR2 SVGAGI (reference sequence). CDR3 length: 14 residues. The CDR3 sequence: CASSYQEDNQPQHF. The CDR3 DNA follows: TGTGCCAGCAGTTACCAGGAGGACAATCAGCCCCAGCATTTT.

This sequence joins TRBV13 and TRBJ1-2; D perhaps matches TRBD1 (5 bases). There are 14 residues in the CDR3. The V end lost 4 bases, the J end lost 0 bases, and 9 bases lay between the germline ends. The germline V gene has CDR1 PRHDT and CDR2 FYEKMQ (reference sequence). The CDR3 DNA reads TGTGCCAGCAGCTCCAAGACAGCTAACTATGGCTACACCTTC. It specifies CASSSKTANYGYTF.

The V gene is TRBV3-1 (or the pseudogene TRBV3-2), the J gene TRBJ1-1; 8 nucleotides agree with TRBD1. Germline CDR1 LGHDT, CDR2 YNNKEL (reference sequence). This CDR3 spans 17 amino acids. The V and J ends lost 1 base and 0 bases, in that order; junction bases with no gene match: 7. CDR3 DNA sequence: TGTGCCAGCAGCCAAGGTACAGGGGGTGGCATGAACACTGAAGCTTTCTTT. The encoded protein is CASSQGTGGGMNTEAFF.

This clone was detected only once. The CDR3 loop reads CASSISGTNEKLFF. The CDR3, as DNA: TGTGCCAGTAGTATTTCTGGCACTAATGAAAAACTGTTTTTT. The rearrangement uses TRBV19 and TRBJ1-4; D not certain. The CDR3 spans 14 residues. Trimming took 3 bases from V and 2 from J, leaving 7 bases between them. Germline values: CDR1 LNHDA, CDR2 SQIVND (reference sequence).

The CDR3 loop is CASSVSNRVENSPLHF. In nucleotides, the CDR3 is TGTGCCAGCAGCGTAAGCAACAGGGTAGAGAATTCACCCCTCCACTTT. The rearrangement links TRBV9 to TRBJ1-6; a weak D match, TRBD1 (6 bases). CDR1 is SGDLS, CDR2 YYNGEE, per germline. The V and J ends lost 1 base and 7 bases respectively, with 15 bases between them. CDR3 length equals 16 residues.

The rearrangement links TRBV30 to TRBJ1-4; TRBD1 agrees at 10 bases. Germline CDR1 GTSNPN, CDR2 SVGIG (reference sequence). CDR3 length: 12 residues. V shed 8 bases and J 8 bases; nucleotides not matched to a gene: 5. CDR3 in DNA: TGTGCCGCGACAGGGGGCTTGGAAAAACTGTTTTTT. Amino acid sequence: CAATGGLEKLFF.

CDR3 amino acids: CASSDRGTEKLFF. CDR3 DNA sequence: TGTGCCAGCAGTGACAGAGGTACCGAAAAACTGTTTTTT. V usage is TRBV6-1 and J usage is TRBJ1-4; D is undetermined. Trimming cost V 3 bases and J 8 bases, with 10 bases left between them. CDR1 is MNHNS, CDR2 SASEGT, per germline. The CDR3 consists of 13 residues.

This chain joins TRBV27 and TRBJ2-1; TRBD1 aligns across 8 bases. The CDR3 loop spans 16 amino acids. The junction had 11 bases not matched to a gene; V was cut back by 6 bases and J by 4 bases. Germline lookup yields CDR1 MNHEY and CDR2 SMNVEV (reference sequence). This CDR3 is CASRVTGDNEYNEQFF. The CDR3, as DNA: TGTGCCAGCAGGGTGACAGGGGATAATGAATACAATGAGCAGTTCTTC.

This chain joins TRBV28 and TRBJ1-6, with D maybe TRBD1 (6 bases). Trimming removed 5 bases from V and 5 bases from J, with 10 bases in between. Germline CDR1 MDHEN, CDR2 SYDVKM. The CDR3 contains 14 residues. CDR3 amino acids: CASSPGQHNSPLHF. Here the CDR3 DNA reads TGTGCCAGCAGTCCAGGACAGCATAATTCACCCCTCCACTTT.

J is TRBJ1-1 and V is TRBV5-6, with D perhaps matching TRBD1 (5 bases). The V and J ends lost 2 bases and 6 bases respectively, with 11 bases between them. The CDR3 extends over 13 amino acids. Germline lookup yields CDR1 SGHDT and CDR2 YYEEEE. In DNA, the CDR3 is TGTGCCAGCAGCTTTGAGAGGACATCTGAAGCTTTCTTT. Translation: CASSFERTSEAFF.

This clone was seen more than once but under ten times. This rearrangement joins TRBV7-6 to TRBJ2-2; 8 bases line up with TRBD1. The germline CDR1 and CDR2 sequences are SGHVS and FNYEAQ. Trimming at V came to 5 bases and at J to 3 bases, leaving 8 bases not matched to a gene. The CDR3 runs to 16 residues. The CDR3 region is CASSPRQGSYTGELFF. As DNA, the CDR3 is TGTGCCAGCAGCCCCAGACAGGGGTCCTACACCGGGGAGCTGTTTTTT.

This chain connects TRBV4-2 to TRBJ2-7; 7 nucleotides agree with TRBD1. There are 14 residues in the CDR3. Germline V gene lookup returns CDR1 LGHNA and CDR2 YNFKEQ. V gave up 2 bases and J gave up 4 bases; unmatched junction bases: 5. CDR3 amino acids: CASSQSHRGYEQYF. The CDR3 bases are TGTGCCAGCAGCCAATCCCACAGGGGTTACGAGCAGTACTTC.

The chain is built from TRBV9 and TRBJ2-7, with 7 bases fitting TRBD1. The V segment lost 3 bases and the J segment 5 bases; nucleotides outside the gene matches: 8. The CDR3 extends over 14 amino acids. Germline CDR1 is SGDLS and CDR2 is YYNGEE. In DNA, the CDR3 is TGTGCCAGCAGCGACCGACAGGGTTGGAACGAGCAGTACTTC. It encodes CASSDRQGWNEQYF. The full variable domain, with the rest looked up from reference TRBV9 and TRBJ2-7, is DSGVTQTPKHLITATGQRVTLRCSPRSGDLSVYWYQQSLDQGLQFLIQYYNGEERAKGNILERFSAQQFPDLHSELNLSSLELGDSALYFCASSDRQGWNEQYFGPGTRLTVT.

The chain employs TRBV18 and TRBJ1-2; TRBD1 might be the D (6 bases). Trimming pared 3 bases from V and 2 bases from J, leaving 13 bases between. In germline, CDR1 is KGHSH, CDR2 LQKENI. The CDR3 length is 15 residues. This chain's CDR3 is CASSPGAGANYGYTF. In DNA form, the CDR3 reads TGTGCCAGCTCACCTGGGGCAGGGGCCAACTATGGCTACACCTTC.

The chain combines TRBV29-1 with TRBJ2-1, with 7 bases matching TRBD2. V was clipped by 3 bases and J by 2 bases; unmatched bases: 4. The CDR3 is 14 residues long. Germline loops: CDR1 SQVTM, CDR2 ANQGSEA. The CDR3 protein is CSVDPRGAYNEQFF. CDR3 DNA: TGCAGCGTTGATCCCCGGGGGGCCTACAATGAGCAGTTCTTC.

This clone came up a few times. The rearrangement uses TRBV27 and TRBJ2-1; perhaps TRBD2 as D (6 bases). Germline CDR1 is MNHEY and CDR2 is SMNVEV (reference sequence). V was trimmed by 5 bases and J by 4 bases, leaving 18 bases between them. CDR3 length: 16 residues. The CDR3 sequence is CASSEADYLVYNEQFF. DNA of the CDR3: TGTGCCAGCAGTGAAGCGGACTATCTGGTTTACAATGAGCAGTTCTTC.

The rearrangement joins TRBV6-1 to TRBJ1-5, with D maybe TRBD1 (5 bases). The CDR3 is 16 amino acids. V was clipped by 3 bases and J by 3 bases, with 15 bases between them. The germline gives CDR1 MNHNS, CDR2 SASEGT. The CDR3 region is CASSDHERGFNQPQHF. For the CDR3, the DNA is TGTGCCAGCAGTGACCATGAAAGGGGTTTCAATCAGCCCCAGCATTTT.

The gene calls are TRBV4-2 and TRBJ2-1; tentative D call: TRBD2 (5 bases). V was shortened by 0 bases and J by 7 bases, with 13 bases between the two germline ends. Per germline, CDR1 LGHNA and CDR2 YNFKEQ. The CDR3 runs 15 residues. The CDR3 loop reads CASSQESGGRNEQFF. The DNA for the CDR3 is TGTGCCAGCAGCCAAGAGTCAGGAGGTAGGAATGAGCAGTTCTTC.

The chain has TRBV6-5 and TRBJ1-2, with a weak D call TRBD1 (6 bases). CDR1 is MNHEY, CDR2 SVGAGI, per germline. Trimming took 0 bases from V and 3 from J, leaving 11 bases between them. The CDR3 runs to 15 residues. The CDR3 nucleotides are TGTGCCAGCAGTTACTCGAGCAGGGGATACTATGGCTACACCTTC. Amino acid sequence: CASSYSSRGYYGYTF.